This TCR beta chain came from a study of Graves' ophthalmopathy and Graves' hyperthyroidism. With V trimmed by 4 bases and J by 2 bases, 10 bases remained unmatched. Per the germline V gene, CDR1 is SGDLS and CDR2 is YYNGEE. The CDR3 extends over 16 amino acids. Amplification of TCR beta CDR3 regions used RNA transcripts. HTBI primers served in a first-round RT-PCR, which a second-round multiplex PCR followed. One entry per CDR3 protein, called by TCRdb with MiXCR from the multiplex PCR reads. The repertoire holds about 500,000 distinct CDR3 sequences, with approximately 35% as singletons. About this clonotype itself: Its antigen is as yet unknown.

General study results and limits: Blood shared most expanded thyroid clonotypes above 0.001 frequency.

Clinical symptoms and serum thyroxine were used for diagnosis; TRAb, thyroid ultrasound and orbital computed tomography were also relied on. Sequenced material: peripheral blood or thyroid tissue (not recorded which). This receptor was taken from an adult man with Graves' hyperthyroidism. This chain links TRBV9 with TRBJ2-3, with 7 positions matching TRBD2. The CDR3 here is CASSTGLNGDTDTQYF. The CDR3 DNA reads as TGTGCCAGCAGCACGGGACTAAACGGCGACACAGATACGCAGTATTTT.